The sequence of this T cell receptor beta chain was determined in a study of blood T cell repertoires in COVID-19. The V gene lost 3 bases and the J gene lost 0 bases, with 8 bases spanning the gap. The CDR3 is 14 residues long. Looked up from germline, CDR1 is SGHTA and CDR2 is FQGTGA. Repertoires were generated with immunoSEQ multiplex PCR, while TCRdb's copy carries only in-frame clones and drops some. This sample has 200,000 to 250,000 clones; about 90% occur once, and the top ten carry less than 15%. This sequence originates from a man aged 25 to 40 who had been exposed to COVID-19. The J gene is TRBJ1-2, the V gene TRBV7-3; weak D call: TRBD1 (5 bases). Sequences were obtained from PBMCs or T cells enriched from blood (not recorded which). The CDR3 nucleotides read TGTGCCAGCAGCTTGGACACAGCTAACTATGGCTACACCTTC. Protein sequence: CASSLDTANYGYTF.